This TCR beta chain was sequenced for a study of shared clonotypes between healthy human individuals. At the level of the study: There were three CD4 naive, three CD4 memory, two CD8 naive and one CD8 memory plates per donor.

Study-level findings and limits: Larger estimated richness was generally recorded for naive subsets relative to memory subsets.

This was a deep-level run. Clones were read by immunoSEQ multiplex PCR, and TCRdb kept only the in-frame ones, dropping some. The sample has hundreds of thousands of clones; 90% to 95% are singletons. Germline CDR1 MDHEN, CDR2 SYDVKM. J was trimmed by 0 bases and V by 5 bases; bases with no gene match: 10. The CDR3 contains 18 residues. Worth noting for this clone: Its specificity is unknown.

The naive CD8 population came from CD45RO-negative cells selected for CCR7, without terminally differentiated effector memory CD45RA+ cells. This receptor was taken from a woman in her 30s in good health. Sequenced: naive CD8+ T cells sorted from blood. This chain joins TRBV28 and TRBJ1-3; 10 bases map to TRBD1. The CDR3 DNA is TGTGCCAGCAGTGTCCGGGACAGGGGAACGGGCTCTGGAAACACCATATATTTT. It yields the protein CASSVRDRGTGSGNTIYF. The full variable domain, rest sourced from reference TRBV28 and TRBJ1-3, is DVKVTQSSRYLVKRTGEKVFLECVQDMDHENMFWYRQDPGLGLRLIYFSYDVKMKEKGDIPEGYSVSREKKERFSLILESASTNQTSMYLCASSVRDRGTGSGNTIYFGEGSWLTVV.